The rows below give T cell receptor beta chains drawn from one sample of a study of blood T cell repertoires in COVID-19. Clones were read by immunoSEQ multiplex PCR, and TCRdb kept only the in-frame ones, dropping some. The sample shows roughly 100,000 clones, approximately 81% of them seen only once. Input material: peripheral blood. These receptors came from a woman in her sixties or seventies with active or convalescent COVID-19. Each CDR3 is given with its conserved first and last residue. A D gene is named only where the DNA matches it firmly. Clone size is not always given. Where it is, it says once, few, many or a class for expanded clones.

TRBV7-2	14	.	TRBJ2-3	.	CASSYSALLDTQYF	TGTGCCAGCAGCTATAGCGCCCTCCTTGATACGCAGTATTTT
TRBV11-2	13	.	TRBJ2-4	TRBD1	CASSTTGGNIQYF	TGTGCCAGCAGCACGACAGGGGGAAACATTCAGTACTTC
TRBV15	14	few	TRBJ1-1	TRBD1	CATSRRQGASEAFF	TGTGCCACCAGCAGAAGACAGGGGGCGTCCGAAGCTTTCTTT
TRBV7-8	15	.	TRBJ2-3	.	CASRPPGLSTDTQYF	TGTGCCAGCAGACCCCCAGGACTAAGCACAGATACGCAGTATTTT
TRBV29-1	14	.	TRBJ2-5	TRBD1	CSVEANRGRETQYF	TGCAGCGTTGAAGCCAACAGGGGAAGGGAGACCCAGTACTTC
TRBV7-9	16	.	TRBJ1-1	TRBD1	CASSKGWDRGGTEAFF	TGTGCCAGCAGCAAAGGGTGGGACAGGGGAGGAACTGAAGCTTTCTTT
TRBV5-4	15	.	TRBJ2-3	TRBD2	CASSLTSGRADTQYF	TGTGCCAGCAGCCTTACTAGCGGGAGGGCAGATACGCAGTATTTT
TRBV30	11	.	TRBJ2-5	.	CAWSNLETQYF	TGTGCCTGGAGTAACTTGGAGACCCAGTACTTC
TRBV4-2	16	.	TRBJ2-1	TRBD1	CASSPGGTGGYNEQFF	TGTGCCAGCAGCCCGGGGGGGACAGGGGGTTACAATGAGCAGTTCTTC
TRBV3-1/TRBV3-2	14	few	TRBJ1-2	.	CASSAYQGTYGYTF	TGTGCCAGCAGTGCCTATCAGGGGACCTATGGCTACACCTTC
TRBV21-1	15	.	TRBJ1-4	.	CASVELTGGCEKLFF	TGTGCCAGCGTAGAGCTCACAGGGGGCTGTGAAAAACTGTTTTTT
TRBV20-1	14	once	TRBJ1-1	.	CSASDAGEGTEAFF	TGCAGTGCTAGTGACGCAGGGGAGGGGACTGAAGCTTTCTTT
TRBV6-5	13	.	TRBJ2-1	.	CASSYSVRNEQFF	TGTGCCAGCAGTTACTCTGTCAGGAATGAGCAGTTCTTC
TRBV7-2	20	.	TRBJ1-1	.	CASSLAVFSSLRRGNTEAFF	TGTGCCAGCAGCTTAGCGGTTTTCTCGTCCCTAAGACGGGGGAACACTGAAGCTTTCTTT
TRBV30	15	.	TRBJ1-5	.	CAWAPGGNSNQPQHF	TGTGCCTGGGCCCCCGGGGGGAATAGCAATCAGCCCCAGCATTTT
TRBV15	12	.	TRBJ1-2	.	CATSRDQLDSHF	TGTGCCACCAGCCGAGACCAACTGGACAGCCACTTC
TRBV6-5	14	few	TRBJ1-1	.	CASRRIRVNTEAFF	TGTGCCAGCAGACGGATCCGGGTGAACACTGAAGCTTTCTTT
TRBV7-2	15	.	TRBJ1-5	.	CASSSQGQGNQPQHF	TGTGCCAGCAGCTCCCAGGGACAAGGTAATCAGCCCCAGCATTTT
TRBV7-2	16	.	TRBJ1-5	.	CASSLGQTYSNQPQHF	TGTGCCAGCAGCTTAGGACAGACTTATAGCAATCAGCCCCAGCATTTT
TRBV18	13	.	TRBJ1-2	.	CASSPVQEGGYTF	TGTGCCAGCTCACCCGTCCAGGAGGGGGGCTACACCTTC
TRBV13	19	.	TRBJ2-1	TRBD2	CASSFLSAGAGVKYNEQFF	TGTGCCAGCAGCTTCCTATCGGCCGGGGCGGGAGTTAAGTACAATGAGCAGTTCTTC
TRBV30	19	.	TRBJ2-1	TRBD2	CAWSVRASGNVLGYNEQFF	TGTGCCTGGAGTGTACGCGCTAGCGGTAATGTCCTAGGGTACAATGAGCAGTTCTTC
TRBV29-1	14	.	TRBJ1-4	.	CSVDTGGVHEKLFF	TGCAGCGTTGATACGGGGGGCGTTCATGAAAAACTGTTTTTT
TRBV28	19	.	TRBJ2-5	TRBD2	CASSLRRDSGGPGGETQYF	TGTGCCAGCAGTTTAAGGCGGGATAGCGGGGGACCCGGGGGAGAGACCCAGTACTTC
TRBV30	16	once	TRBJ1-1	.	CAWSVRLGTGNTEAFF	TGTGCCTGGAGTGTACGTCTTGGAACAGGGAACACTGAAGCTTTCTTT
TRBV11-2	15	.	TRBJ2-7	.	CASSLDHSDSYEQYF	TGTGCCAGCAGCTTAGATCACAGTGACTCCTACGAGCAGTACTTC
TRBV28	14	.	TRBJ2-7	TRBD1	CASRGQGDSYEQYF	TGTGCCAGCCGGGGACAGGGAGACTCCTACGAGCAGTACTTC
TRBV18	16	.	TRBJ2-2	.	CASSPMSLGDTGELFF	TGTGCCAGCTCACCGATGTCCCTGGGCGACACCGGGGAGCTGTTTTTT
TRBV5-4	15	.	TRBJ2-3	TRBD2	CASSLGGSGPDTQYF	TGTGCCAGCAGCTTGGGCGGGAGTGGCCCAGATACGCAGTATTTT
TRBV19	16	.	TRBJ1-5	TRBD1	CASSTGTGGPNQPQHF	TGTGCCAGTAGTACCGGGACAGGGGGCCCTAATCAGCCCCAGCATTTT
TRBV20-1	11	.	TRBJ1-1	.	CSARFQGEAFF	TGCAGTGCTAGATTTCAGGGCGAAGCTTTCTTT
TRBV19	18	.	TRBJ2-3	TRBD2	CASSRRFGLAGITDTQYF	TGTGCCAGTAGTAGGAGGTTCGGACTAGCGGGTATCACAGATACGCAGTATTTT
TRBV9	15	.	TRBJ1-4	TRBD1	CASSGNRGLGEKLFF	TGTGCCAGCAGCGGTAACAGGGGGCTGGGTGAAAAACTGTTTTTT
TRBV6-2/TRBV6-3	14	.	TRBJ2-3	.	CASSPDWGTDTQYF	TGTGCCAGCAGCCCCGACTGGGGCACAGATACGCAGTATTTT
TRBV3-1/TRBV3-2	16	.	TRBJ2-3	.	CASSQFPTVWTDTQYF	TGTGCCAGCAGCCAATTTCCGACAGTATGGACAGATACGCAGTATTTT
TRBV12-3/TRBV12-4	13	once	TRBJ2-1	.	CASRSGSYNEQFF	TGTGCCAGTCGGAGTGGGTCCTACAATGAGCAGTTCTTC
TRBV7-8	14	.	TRBJ2-3	.	CASSSDWITDTQYF	TGTGCCAGCAGCTCGGACTGGATCACAGATACGCAGTATTTT
TRBV5-1	16	few	TRBJ1-1	TRBD1	CASSSADRGDYTEAFF	TGCGCCAGCAGCAGCGCGGACAGGGGAGATTACACTGAAGCTTTCTTT
TRBV2	14	.	TRBJ2-7	.	CASSDDIRKIEQYF	TGTGCCAGCAGTGATGACATACGGAAGATCGAGCAGTACTTC
TRBV27	19	many	TRBJ2-2	.	CASSLQGAGLGRDTGELFF	TGTGCCAGCAGTTTACAGGGGGCTGGACTAGGGCGAGACACCGGGGAGCTGTTTTTT
TRBV6-1	17	.	TRBJ1-2	.	CASSEPWRLGVNYGYTF	TGTGCCAGCAGTGAACCCTGGAGACTAGGGGTGAACTATGGCTACACCTTC
TRBV19	13	.	TRBJ2-1	.	CASSPGVQRKQFF	TGTGCCAGTTCTCCCGGGGTCCAGCGAAAGCAGTTCTTC
TRBV7-9	16	.	TRBJ1-4	TRBD1	CASSSIGTGKGEKLFF	TGTGCCAGCAGCTCGATCGGGACAGGGAAAGGTGAAAAACTGTTTTTT
TRBV30	14	once	TRBJ1-6	.	CAWSADSYNSPLHF	TGTGCCTGGAGCGCGGACTCTTATAATTCACCCCTCCACTTT
TRBV28	16	.	TRBJ2-2	TRBD2	CASTPGLTGGTGELFF	TGTGCCAGCACCCCGGGGCTGACGGGAGGTACCGGGGAGCTGTTTTTT
TRBV23-1	17	.	TRBJ1-1	.	CASSQMGGERNIAEAFF	TGCGCCAGCAGTCAAATGGGAGGGGAGAGGAACATCGCTGAAGCTTTCTTT
TRBV18	13	.	TRBJ1-4	.	CASARQASEKLFF	TGTGCCAGCGCCCGACAGGCTAGTGAAAAACTGTTTTTT
TRBV25-1	16	.	TRBJ2-3	TRBD2	CASSEGLAGDADTQYF	TGTGCCAGCAGTGAAGGACTAGCGGGAGACGCAGATACGCAGTATTTT
TRBV7-8	13	.	TRBJ1-1	.	CASSLGGPGEAFF	TGTGCCAGCAGCTTAGGAGGCCCGGGGGAAGCTTTCTTT
TRBV30	11	.	TRBJ2-7	.	CAYDISYEQYF	TGTGCCTACGACATTTCCTACGAGCAGTACTTC
TRBV6-2/TRBV6-3	14	.	TRBJ1-2	.	CASSSTGRSRGYTF	TGTGCCAGCAGTTCAACAGGTCGATCGAGGGGCTACACCTTC
TRBV19	22	.	TRBJ2-3	TRBD2	CASSSIGILPGLAGGVTDTQYF	TGTGCCAGTAGTAGTATCGGAATTCTGCCGGGACTAGCGGGGGGGGTCACAGATACGCAGTATTTT
TRBV15	15	.	TRBJ1-2	.	CATSRKEGNSYGYTF	TGTGCCACCAGCAGAAAGGAGGGGAATTCCTATGGCTACACCTTC
TRBV12-5	14	.	TRBJ1-5	.	CASGSGVSNQPQHF	TGTGCTAGTGGTTCAGGGGTTAGCAATCAGCCCCAGCATTTT
TRBV5-4	11	.	TRBJ2-5	.	CASSVQETQYF	TGTGCCAGCAGCGTACAAGAGACCCAGTACTTC
TRBV7-8	14	few	TRBJ2-7	TRBD2	CASSLRGGGGEQYF	TGTGCCAGCAGCTTACGAGGCGGGGGTGGCGAGCAGTACTTC
TRBV6-5	14	.	TRBJ1-4	.	CASSWGLSNEKLFF	TGTGCCAGCAGTTGGGGGCTATCTAATGAAAAACTGTTTTTT